Listed here are 9 T cell receptor beta chains from one sample, sequenced in a study of blood T cell repertoires in COVID-19. TCRdb's copy holds only in-frame clones and misses some; the assay was immunoSEQ multiplex PCR. The sample consists of about 97,000 clones, approximately 92% of them appearing once. The sample taken for sequencing was peripheral blood. The receptors come from a man aged 50-59 years with active COVID-19.

The V call is TRBV28, the J call TRBJ1-2, with D unclear. The germline V gene encodes CDR1 MDHEN and CDR2 SYDVKM. The CDR3 extends over 14 amino acids. The ends were cut back, 3 bases at V and 4 bases at J, with 12 bases in the middle. The CDR3 DNA is TGTGCCAGCAGTTTCGAGGAGGCGGCCTATGGCTACACCTTC. It codes for CASSFEEAAYGYTF.

DNA of the CDR3: TGTGCCAGTAGTATAGTGAGAAACACTGAAGCTTTCTTT. As protein: CASSIVRNTEAFF. The chain joins TRBV19 to TRBJ1-1, with D uncertain. CDR3 length: 13 residues. Between the trimmed V and J ends, which lost 1 base and 2 bases, there was a span of 5 bases. CDR1 and CDR2 from the germline V gene are LNHDA and SQIVND (reference sequence).

The rearrangement uses TRBV5-4 and TRBJ2-1; maybe TRBD2 (6 bases). In germline, CDR1 is SGHNT, CDR2 YYREEE (reference sequence). V lost 5 bases and J 2 bases, leaving 17 bases between the germline ends. The CDR3 extends over 16 amino acids. The CDR3, as DNA: TGTGCCAGCAGTGCGGGACCTAGGGAGGCCTACAATGAGCAGTTCTTC. Amino acid sequence: CASSAGPREAYNEQFF. The whole variable domain, filled in from reference TRBV5-4 and TRBJ2-1, reads ETGVTQSPTHLIKTRGQQVTLRCSSQSGHNTVSWYQQALGQGPQFIFQYYREEENGRGNFPPRFSGLQFPNYSSELNVNALELDDSALYLCASSAGPREAYNEQFFGPGTRLTVL.

V and J are TRBV3-1 (or the pseudogene TRBV3-2) and TRBJ1-1; TRBD1 is a possible D gene (6 bases). The V and J ends lost 4 bases and 1 base respectively, with 10 bases between them. The CDR3 spans 14 residues. The germline CDR1 and CDR2 sequences are LGHDT and YNNKEL (reference sequence). The CDR3 DNA is TGTGCCAGCAGCCCCGAACAGGGGAACACTGAAGCTTTCTTT. It encodes CASSPEQGNTEAFF.

A single count supports this clone. This CDR3 reads CASSMSPTQPQHF. The CDR3 DNA is TGTGCCAGTAGTATGTCCCCAACACAGCCCCAGCATTTT. The rearrangement joins TRBV19 to TRBJ1-5; D not resolved. CDR1 and CDR2 (germline): LNHDA, SQIVND (reference sequence). There are 13 residues in the CDR3. V was shortened by 3 bases and J by 7 bases, with 10 bases between the two germline ends.

CDR3 loop: CASSARQNPPYNEQFF. DNA of the CDR3: TGCGCCAGCAGCGCCCGACAGAATCCCCCCTACAATGAGCAGTTCTTC. The chain employs TRBV5-1 and TRBJ2-1; D might be TRBD1 (5 bases). V lost 4 bases and J lost 2, with 16 bases in between. CDR3 size: 16 residues. Germline CDR1 reads SGHRS; CDR2 reads YFSETQ.

The chain recombines TRBV7-9 with TRBJ2-7; 7 bases are a match to TRBD1. The CDR3 spans 14 residues. Germline CDR1 is SEHNR and CDR2 is FQNEAQ (reference sequence). Unmatched junction bases numbered 11, after V lost 0 bases and J lost 12 bases. Here the CDR3 reads CASSLAGQLAERYF. The CDR3 region has the DNA TGTGCCAGCAGCTTAGCGGGACAGCTAGCTGAAAGGTACTTC.

This clone was counted a single time. The CDR3 region has the DNA TGTGCCAGCTCAATGCAGGCGACCTATGGCTACACCTTC. Translation: CASSMQATYGYTF. The chain employs TRBV18 and TRBJ1-2; no clear D. V was shortened by 5 bases and J by 4 bases, with 11 bases between the two germline ends. The germline V gene has CDR1 KGHSH and CDR2 LQKENI. This CDR3 spans 13 amino acids.

This chain connects TRBV15 to TRBJ1-1, with 9 bases fitting TRBD1. The V and J ends lost 5 bases and 4 bases, in that order; junction bases with no gene match: 5. The CDR3 is 14 amino acids. Germline loops: CDR1 LNHNV, CDR2 YYDKDF (reference sequence). This chain's CDR3 is CATSPGTGTTEAFF. The CDR3 DNA reads as TGTGCCACCAGCCCCGGGACAGGGACCACTGAAGCTTTCTTT.